Below are 11 T cell receptor beta chains sequenced from a single sample in a study of blood T cell repertoires in COVID-19. This table comes from immunoSEQ multiplex PCR, and its TCRdb copy is limited to in-frame clones, with some not included. This table holds 230,000 or so clones, around nine tenths found once. Sequenced input: PBMCs or T cells enriched from blood (not recorded which). These receptor sequences come from a woman aged 45 to 65 with acute COVID-19.

This chain links TRBV19 with TRBJ1-2; D is unresolved. Germline CDR1 reads LNHDA; CDR2 reads SQIVND (reference sequence). The V gene lost 3 bases and the J gene lost 4 bases, with 15 bases spanning the gap. The CDR3 length is 15 residues. The CDR3 reads CASSISYWAAYGYTF. CDR3 nucleotide sequence: TGTGCCAGTAGTATTTCTTATTGGGCAGCCTATGGCTACACCTTC.

The rearrangement links TRBV28 to TRBJ2-1; 7 nucleotides match TRBD2. J lost 3 bases, V lost 1 base, and 6 bases had no gene match. Germline V gene data show CDR1 as MDHEN and CDR2 as SYDVKM. The CDR3 runs 16 residues. CDR3 amino acids: CASSLFGGSFYNEQFF. The CDR3 DNA follows: TGTGCCAGCAGTTTATTCGGGGGGTCGTTCTACAATGAGCAGTTCTTC.

V and J are TRBV28 and TRBJ1-1; D unresolved. Between the trimmed V and J ends, which lost 6 bases and 4 bases, there was a span of 9 bases. CDR3 length equals 12 residues. Germline CDR1 and CDR2: MDHEN and SYDVKM. CDR3 protein: CASSVLGTEAFF. CDR3 bases: TGTGCCAGCAGCGTACTCGGCACTGAAGCTTTCTTT.

V gene TRBV30 combines with J gene TRBJ2-1; 13 positions match TRBD2. V shed 3 bases, J shed 8 bases, and the junction held 10 bases outside the gene matches. Germline V gene data show CDR1 as GTSNPN and CDR2 as SVGIG (reference sequence). This CDR3 is built from 16 residues. CDR3 nucleotides: TGTGCCTGGAGGATGATCGGGACTAGCGGGATCGATGAGCAGTTCTTC. This codes for CAWRMIGTSGIDEQFF.

This clone was seen a few times. J is TRBJ2-7 and V is TRBV20-1; 7 nucleotides align to TRBD1. V was pared by 3 bases and J by 11 bases, with 7 bases of the junction left unmatched. Per germline, CDR1 DFQATT and CDR2 SNEGSKA (reference sequence). This CDR3 is 11 amino acids long. CDR3 sequence (DNA): TGCAGTGCTAGCGACCGGGACAGAAAGTACTTC. Translated, it gives CSASDRDRKYF.

In this sample, this clone turned up a few times. V usage is TRBV7-2 and J usage is TRBJ2-5; D may be TRBD2 (5 bases). Trimming took 6 bases from V and 7 from J, leaving 12 bases between them. There are 12 residues in the CDR3. The germline V gene encodes CDR1 SGHTA and CDR2 FQGNSA. The CDR3 loop reads CASSPLASTQYF. CDR3 bases: TGTGCCAGCAGTCCTCTAGCCTCGACCCAGTACTTC.

J is TRBJ2-7 and V is TRBV7-6; possible D gene TRBD1, 8 bases. The CDR3 extends over 16 amino acids. Germline V gives CDR1 SGHVS, CDR2 FNYEAQ. Trimming removed 2 bases from V and 1 base from J, with 15 bases in between. The CDR3 bases are TGTGCCAGCAGCTTATGGACAGGGAGGGAGTCCTACGAGCAGTACTTC. This translates into CASSLWTGRESYEQYF.

The chain uses TRBV7-9 and TRBJ2-3; the D gene is possibly TRBD1 (6 bases). This CDR3 region has 16 residues. CDR1 and CDR2 (germline): SEHNR, FQNEAQ (reference sequence). V lost 4 bases, J lost 3 bases, and 17 bases lay in between. CDR3 bases: TGTGCCAGCAGCTCCTTTGGACAGCCATCTACAGATACGCAGTATTTT. The encoded protein is CASSSFGQPSTDTQYF.

The chain uses TRBV5-4 and TRBJ2-7; the D gene is possibly TRBD1 (5 bases). Between the trimmed V and J ends, which lost 7 bases and 2 bases, there was a span of 19 bases. The CDR3 is 15 residues long. Germline-derived CDR1 and CDR2 are SGHNT and YYREEE (reference sequence). As DNA, the CDR3 is TGTGCCAGCCGAGTCAAGGGGAAGAGACCCTACGAGCAGTACTTC. This codes for CASRVKGKRPYEQYF.

V usage is TRBV2 and J usage is TRBJ2-7, with 9 bases that match TRBD1. Germline CDR1 is SNHLY and CDR2 is FYNNEI. This CDR3 has 15 amino acids. J lost 9 bases, V lost 2 bases, and 11 bases had no gene match. This CDR3 is CASSELAGTGRAQYF. The DNA of the CDR3 is TGTGCCAGCAGTGAATTAGCCGGGACAGGGAGGGCGCAGTACTTC.

This chain joins TRBV25-1 and TRBJ2-1; no clear D gene. The CDR3 extends over 16 amino acids. Between the trimmed V and J ends, which lost 5 bases and 6 bases, there was a span of 20 bases. The germline CDR1 and CDR2 sequences are MGHDK and SYGVNS. The CDR3 is CASSLGSRALANEQFF. CDR3 DNA: TGTGCCAGCAGTCTAGGTAGTCGAGCCTTGGCCAATGAGCAGTTCTTC.